Shown below are 26 T cell receptor beta chains from a single sample sequenced in a study of human T cells and chemical hapten exposure. The treatment was: therapeutic diphenylcyclopropenone sensitization with weekly scalp DPC. The library gave individual cDNA molecules unique molecular identifiers. In TCRdb, the reads were re-called with MiXCR into one record per CDR3 protein. This repertoire shows 4,000 to 5,000 distinct CDR3 sequences, approximately 50% found once; its top ten account for about 3%. Sequenced here: whole blood, sampled before DPC sensitization or 2, 6, or about 24 weeks after (not recorded which). These receptors came from an adult with alopecia areata. Some clones in this sample may be carry-over from other donors' samples. This table probably holds off-target reads from a library built for another chain.

About this clonotype: The junction departs from the called germline gene at one end, perhaps through a read error. The V gene is TRBV7-8, the J gene TRBJ2-2; a possible D gene is TRBD2 (6 bases). CDR1 SGHVS and CDR2 FQNEAQ come from the germline V gene. The CDR3 has 16 residues. The CDR3 DNA reads as TGTGCCGGCAGGCCACAGACTAGTGAAAACACCGGGGAGCTGTTTTTT. Residues: CAGRPQTSENTGELFF.

This clonotype was found once. V and J are TRBV21-1 and TRBJ2-4; TRBD2 reflects the table's D call only, with no check against the DNA. TRBV21-1 is a pseudogene segment. There are 14 residues in the CDR3. The CDR3 DNA reads as TGTGCCAGCAGCAAAGGAGGGGCCAAAAACATTCAGTACTTC. It specifies CASSKGGAKNIQYF.

This clonotype was found a few times. The chain links TRBV29-1 to TRBJ2-3; TRBD2 matches 11 bases. The CDR3 consists of 15 residues. V shed 6 bases, J shed 3 bases, and the junction held 8 bases outside the gene matches. Looked up from germline, CDR1 is SQVTM and CDR2 is ANQGSEA. The CDR3: CSVQPGTSGTDTQYF. CDR3 nucleotide sequence: TGCAGCGTACAGCCCGGGACTAGCGGAACAGATACGCAGTATTTT.

The chain has TRBV18 and TRBJ2-5; 7 bases align to TRBD1. With 5 bases clipped from V and 3 bases from J, the junction kept 3 bases outside the gene matches. Germline V lookup: CDR1 KGHSH, CDR2 LQKENI. The CDR3 loop spans 13 amino acids. The CDR3 protein is CASSSTGKETQYF. The DNA for the CDR3 is TGTGCCAGCTCATCGACAGGGAAAGAGACCCAGTACTTC.

This clonotype was counted only a few times. The rearrangement joins TRBV20-1 to TRBJ2-3, with D perhaps matching TRBD2 (5 bases). Germline V CDR1 and CDR2: DFQATT, SNEGSKA (reference sequence). Deletions cut 3 bases from V and 6 bases from J, with 22 bases between. The length of the CDR3 is 16 residues. The CDR3 protein is CSASYGRTRGSDTQYF. As DNA, the CDR3 is TGCAGTGCTAGTTATGGTCGGACTCGGGGATCGGATACGCAGTATTTT.

This clonotype occurred a few times. The chain couples TRBV3-1 to TRBJ2-1; 10 nucleotides match TRBD1. The germline gives CDR1 LGHDT, CDR2 YNNKEL (reference sequence). The CDR3 has 16 residues. J gave up 5 bases and V 4 bases, and 8 bases lay outside the gene matches. The CDR3 loop is CASSPYTGTGDNEQFF. CDR3 DNA: TGTGCCAGCAGCCCTTACACGGGGACAGGGGACAATGAGCAGTTCTTC.

This rearrangement joins TRBV6-1 to TRBJ2-7, with D unresolved. CDR3 length: 14 residues. Trimming removed 8 bases at V and 0 bases at J, with 14 bases between. Germline V gene data show CDR1 as MNHNS and CDR2 as SASEGT. As DNA, the CDR3 is TGTGCCAGCTCTGGCATTACCTCCTCCTACGAGCAGTACTTC. Translation gives CASSGITSSYEQYF.

The V call is TRBV11-1, the J call TRBJ2-1; 7 nucleotides align to TRBD2. V gave up 8 bases and J gave up 12 bases; unmatched junction bases: 13. Germline V lookup: CDR1 SGHAT, CDR2 FQDESV (reference sequence). CDR3 length: 13 residues. Here the CDR3 reads CASRSGPAGGQFF. The DNA for the CDR3 is TGTGCCAGCCGTAGCGGGCCAGCCGGGGGGCAGTTCTTC.

In its sample, this clonotype was seen a few times. V is TRBV28 and J is TRBJ2-7; D gene ambiguous. Per the germline V gene, CDR1 is MDHEN and CDR2 is SYDVKM. The V end lost 4 bases, the J end lost 1 base, and 5 bases lay between the germline ends. The CDR3 totals 12 residues. CDR3 amino acids: CASSWGSYEQYF. CDR3 nucleotide sequence: TGTGCCAGCAGTTGGGGTTCCTACGAGCAGTACTTC.

This sequence joins TRBV29-1 and TRBJ2-5; the match to TRBD2 covers 7 bases. The germline V gene has CDR1 SQVTM and CDR2 ANQGSEA. Trimming removed 7 bases from V and 4 bases from J; junction bases left unmatched: 9. The CDR3 covers 13 residues. The CDR3: CSAPTSSSETQYF. As DNA, the CDR3 is TGCAGCGCTCCGACTAGCTCCTCAGAGACCCAGTACTTC.

The chain links TRBV20-1 to TRBJ2-1, with 13 bases fitting TRBD2. Trimming cost V 2 bases and J 9 bases; bases outside gene matches: 7. The V gene's germline CDR1 is DFQATT and CDR2 SNEGSKA (reference sequence). The CDR3 has 15 residues. The chain's CDR3 is CSARKTSGRTSEQFF. In DNA, the CDR3 is TGCAGTGCTAGAAAGACTAGCGGGAGGACGAGTGAGCAGTTCTTC.

V is TRBV4-2 and J is TRBJ2-7; 13 nucleotides line up with TRBD2. From germline, CDR1 is LGHNA and CDR2 YNFKEQ. The V segment lost 1 base and the J segment 6 bases; nucleotides outside the gene matches: 3. The CDR3 sequence is 15 residues long. The CDR3 loop is CASSQGTSGGVEQYF. The CDR3 DNA sequence: TGTGCCAGCAGCCAAGGGACTAGCGGGGGAGTCGAGCAGTACTTC.

This clonotype was detected a few times. In DNA, the CDR3 is TGTGCCAGCAGCCCCAGCCCAGGGACCGAGCAGTACTTC. It yields the protein CASSPSPGTEQYF. The V call is TRBV7-9, the J call TRBJ2-7; D tentatively fits TRBD1 or TRBD2 (5 bases each). CDR1 is SEHNR and CDR2 is FQNEAQ in the germline V gene (reference sequence). CDR3 length: 13 residues. The V gene lost 5 bases and the J gene lost 6 bases, with 14 bases spanning the gap. Using reference TRBV7-9 and TRBJ2-7 for the parts outside the CDR3, the full variable domain is DTGVSQNPRHKITKRGQNVTFRCDPISEHNRLYWYRQTLGQGPEFLTYFQNEAQLEKSRLLSDRFSAERPKGSFSTLEIQRTEQGDSAMYLCASSPSPGTEQYFGPGTRLTVT.

This rearrangement joins TRBV28 to TRBJ2-7; possibly TRBD2 for D (5 bases). The CDR3 sequence is 12 residues long. Germline CDR1 and CDR2: MDHEN and SYDVKM. The V gene lost 5 bases and the J gene lost 3 bases, with 8 bases spanning the gap. The CDR3 bases are TGTGCCAGCAGTCCCCGGGACTACGAGCAGTACTTC. This encodes CASSPRDYEQYF.

The chain couples TRBV12-3 or TRBV12-4 to TRBJ2-3; the D gene is possibly TRBD2 (6 bases). V dropped 8 bases and J dropped 0 bases, with 15 bases sitting between them. CDR3 length: 15 residues. CDR3 amino acids: CASWGSRGSTDTQYF. CDR3 bases: TGTGCCAGCTGGGGCTCTCGGGGGAGCACAGATACGCAGTATTTT.

The J gene is TRBJ2-7, the V gene TRBV27; D is possibly TRBD1 (5 bases). The germline V gene has CDR1 MNHEY and CDR2 SMNVEV (reference sequence). The CDR3 has 11 amino acids. V was cut by 11 bases and J by 3 bases, with 11 bases left in between. The CDR3 spells CAAGNGYEQYF. CDR3 in DNA: TGTGCCGCAGGGAACGGCTACGAGCAGTACTTC.

This clonotype has more than one count but fewer than ten. The gene calls are TRBV29-1 and TRBJ2-7; D is ambiguous. Germline assignment: CDR1 SQVTM and CDR2 ANQGSEA. The CDR3 has 12 residues. V dropped 5 bases and J dropped 0 bases, with 8 bases sitting between them. The CDR3, as DNA: TGCAGCGTTTTCCTGCCCTCCTACGAGCAGTACTTC. Translated: CSVFLPSYEQYF.

This clonotype was seen a few times. The chain combines TRBV7-3 with TRBJ1-1, with D unclear. The CDR3 loop spans 13 amino acids. Germline V lookup: CDR1 SGHTA, CDR2 FQGTGA. V was shortened by 5 bases and J by 1 base, with 8 bases between the two germline ends. In nucleotides, the CDR3 is TGTGCCAGCAGCGCGACACCGAACACTGAAGCTTTCTTT. Protein: CASSATPNTEAFF.

This clonotype is termed large. The chain carries TRBV9 and TRBJ2-5; a possible D gene is TRBD1 (5 bases). The V gene's germline CDR1 is SGDLS and CDR2 YYNGEE. This CDR3 has 15 amino acids. With 0 bases removed from V and 5 bases from J, the gap between germline ends came to 14 bases. CDR3 sequence (DNA): TGTGCCAGCAGCGTAGAAATAGGGGTCTCCGAGACCCAGTACTTC. It yields the protein CASSVEIGVSETQYF.

The chain is built from TRBV20-1 and TRBJ2-1; TRBD1 agrees at 7 bases. The CDR3 spans 12 residues. Unmatched junction bases numbered 0, after V lost 5 bases and J lost 2 bases. Germline V gene sequence: CDR1 DFQATT, CDR2 SNEGSKA (reference sequence). The DNA of the CDR3 is TGCAGTGCTGACAGGGCCTACAATGAGCAGTTCTTC. Translation: CSADRAYNEQFF.

V is TRBV20-1 and J is TRBJ2-1; no firm D call. The germline V and J ends were trimmed by 1 base and 7 bases, with 11 bases remaining between them. The CDR3 totals 13 residues. CDR1 and CDR2 (germline): DFQATT, SNEGSKA (reference sequence). The CDR3, as DNA: TGCAGTGCTAGAGTTGAATGGCGGAATGAGCAGTTCTTC. It yields the protein CSARVEWRNEQFF.

This clonotype turned up a few times. J is TRBJ2-3 and V is TRBV12-3 or TRBV12-4; D call uncertain. The CDR3 consists of 15 residues. V gave up 6 bases and J gave up 4 bases, with 17 bases separating them. The chain's CDR3 is CASRTRDQDADTQYF. Here the CDR3 DNA reads TGTGCCAGCAGGACAAGAGACCAGGACGCAGATACGCAGTATTTT.

The rearrangement joins TRBV5-4 to TRBJ2-6; TRBD2 is a possible D gene (6 bases). Germline V gene lookup returns CDR1 SGHNT and CDR2 YYREEE (reference sequence). CDR3 size: 19 residues. The ends were cut back, 7 bases at V and 0 bases at J, with 23 bases in the middle. CDR3 bases: TGTGCCAGCCGCACTCGTTTGGGGGGACGAAGCTCTGGGGCCAACGTCCTGACTTTC. This codes for CASRTRLGGRSSGANVLTF.

The genes are TRBV18 and TRBJ2-3; D is unclear. The V end lost 2 bases, the J end lost 4 bases, and 7 bases lay between the germline ends. There are 13 residues in the CDR3. Germline V lookup: CDR1 KGHSH, CDR2 LQKENI. The CDR3 protein is CASSPGSADTQYF. The CDR3 DNA reads TGTGCCAGCTCACCAGGCAGCGCAGATACGCAGTATTTT.

V gene TRBV7-8 combines with J gene TRBJ2-7; possibly TRBD2 for D (6 bases). Germline V gene sequence: CDR1 SGHVS, CDR2 FQNEAQ. The V end was cut by 5 bases, the J end by 4 bases, with 9 bases between. The CDR3 has 12 residues. Here the CDR3 reads CASSGLKYEQYF. In nucleotides, the CDR3 is TGTGCCAGCAGCGGACTAAAGTACGAGCAGTACTTC.

The V and J genes are TRBV20-1 and TRBJ2-7, with 9 positions matching TRBD2. V was pared by 4 bases and J by 3 bases, with 7 bases of the junction left unmatched. The CDR3 totals 14 residues. Germline V CDR1 and CDR2: DFQATT, SNEGSKA (reference sequence). CDR3 nucleotide sequence: TGCAGTGCTACCAGACTAGCGGCCCTCTACGAGCAGTACTTC. Translation: CSATRLAALYEQYF.